Listed below are T cell receptor beta chains from one sample, sequenced in a study of blood T cell repertoires in COVID-19. This table comes from immunoSEQ multiplex PCR, and its TCRdb copy is limited to in-frame clones, with some not included. Among tens of thousands of clones listed, about 70% were seen once. The sequenced sample consisted of peripheral blood. The receptors were gathered from a man older than 75 with acute or convalescent COVID-19. Both conserved end residues are part of each CDR3. Fields, in order: D gene, clone size, V gene, J gene, CDR3 DNA, CDR3 protein. The D gene is left open where the match is weak. Clone size appears in some rows only: once, few, many, or a class for an expanded clone.

>.|.|TRBV30|TRBJ1-5
TGTGCCTGGAGTGTACGCGGACTCAAGAATCAGCCCCAGCATTTT
CAWSVRGLKNQPQHF
>TRBD2|few|TRBV7-2|TRBJ2-3
TGTGCCAGCAGGGTTACTAGCGGGAGGTGGGATACGCAGTATTTT
CASRVTSGRWDTQYF
>TRBD1|many|TRBV6-2/TRBV6-3|TRBJ1-5
TGTGCCAGCAGTCGGACAGGGCTCGATCAGCCCCAGCATTTT
CASSRTGLDQPQHF
>TRBD1|.|TRBV5-1|TRBJ1-6
TGCGCCAGCAGCCCCGTGGGGACAGGGACTAATTCACCCCTCCACTTT
CASSPVGTGTNSPLHF
>TRBD2|.|TRBV7-3|TRBJ2-7
TGTGCCAGCAGTCCGAGCGGGAGCTCCTACGAGCAGTACTTC
CASSPSGSSYEQYF
>.|.|TRBV6-5|TRBJ1-4
TGTGCCAGCAGGGATTCCGGGTGGGATGAAAAACTGTTTTTT
CASRDSGWDEKLFF
>TRBD1|once|TRBV15|TRBJ1-6
TGTGCCACCAGCAAAGGGGACAGGGGCCTTTCACCCCTCCACTTT
CATSKGDRGLSPLHF
>.|.|TRBV2|TRBJ1-1
TGTGCCAGCAGTGAAGAAATCCCGCGGACTGAAGCTTTCTTT
CASSEEIPRTEAFF
>TRBD1|few|TRBV27|TRBJ1-5
TGTGCCAGCAGTTATTCCCGGACAGGGATAGGAGATCAGCCCCAGCATTTT
CASSYSRTGIGDQPQHF
>.|.|TRBV2|TRBJ2-7
TGTGCCAGCACCCCCGGGACAATTCCTTTTTCCTCCTACGAGCAGTACTTC
CASTPGTIPFSSYEQYF
>TRBD1|.|TRBV27|TRBJ1-5
TGTGCCAGCAGTTCAAATCCAGGGGGCCGTAGTAATCAGCCCCAGCATTTT
CASSSNPGGRSNQPQHF